This record looks at one TCR beta chain sequence and its context. The PCR employed 60 Vbeta primers together with 13 Jbeta primers. Here immunoSEQ multiplex PCR was the method, and the copy in TCRdb shows in-frame clones only, minus some. The sample data list about 210,000 clones. V was trimmed by 0 bases and J by 2 bases, leaving 14 bases between them. The CDR3 is made up of 17 amino acids. CDR1 and CDR2 (germline): ENHRY, SYGVKD. This entry belongs to a study of cytomegalovirus exposure and HLA in healthy donors. The chain couples TRBV10-3 to TRBJ2-1; TRBD1 might be the D (6 bases). The sequenced sample consisted of PBMCs. The sequence was obtained from a woman between 25 and 40 years old in good health and CMV-seropositive. CDR3 region: CAISESRGGITYNEQFF. CDR3 bases: TGTGCCATCAGTGAGTCGCGAGGGGGAATCACCTACAATGAGCAGTTCTTC.